The 31 T cell receptor beta chains reported below all come from one sample, sequenced in a study of CD8+CD57+ T cells in acquired aplastic anemia. Genomic DNA served as template for TCR beta VDJ and CDR3 profiling. From the reads, TCRdb called clonotypes with MiXCR, one entry per CDR3 protein. This sample yields about 210,000 distinct CDR3 sequences, of which 30% to 40% are seen a single time; roughly 1.1% belongs to the top ten. The sample was sorted CD4+, CD8+, or CD8+CD57+ T cells (not recorded which) from PBMCs. The receptors derive from a human donor in good health, serving as a control.

This clonotype has a count of ten or more. The germline gene is not matched at one end of the junction; a read error may be the cause. This sequence joins TRBV2 and TRBJ2-7; D remains unclear. Germline CDR1 and CDR2: SNHLY and FYNNEI. This CDR3 has 12 amino acids. This CDR3 reads CASSEASRHDVF. The DNA for the CDR3 is TGTGCCAGCAGTGAAGCTTCCCGACACGACGTTTTC.

The chain is built from TRBV20-1 and TRBJ1-6; no clear D. V lost 6 bases and J lost 11, with 23 bases in between. Germline CDR1 DFQATT, CDR2 SNEGSKA (reference sequence). This CDR3 contains 15 residues. The CDR3 reads CSASSDYRDYTPLHF. In nucleotides, the CDR3 is TGCAGTGCCAGCAGTGATTATCGGGATTATACACCCCTCCACTTT.

Many counts were recorded for this clonotype. The CDR3 coding sequence is TGCAGTGCTAGTCGGGGGGCAACTAATGAAAAACTGTTTTTT. It translates to CSASRGATNEKLFF. The rearrangement links TRBV20-1 to TRBJ1-4; possible D gene TRBD1, 5 bases. Germline CDR1 is DFQATT and CDR2 is SNEGSKA (reference sequence). V was shortened by 3 bases and J by 0 bases, with 8 bases between the two germline ends. The CDR3 covers 14 residues.

The CDR3 region has the DNA TGTGCCACCAGTGATTTCACCGGGGAGCTGTTTTTT. It translates to CATSDFTGELFF. This chain connects TRBV24-1 to TRBJ2-2; no clear D gene. The CDR3 length is 12 residues. V shed 1 base and J shed 4 bases, with 0 bases lying between them. CDR1 and CDR2 from the germline V gene are KGHDR and SFDVKD.

This clonotype has only a few counts. The rearrangement uses TRBV3-1 and TRBJ1-3; D is undetermined. Trimming cost V 8 bases and J 4 bases, with 9 bases left between them. This CDR3 is 12 amino acids long. CDR1 LGHDT and CDR2 YNNKEL come from the germline V gene (reference sequence). CDR3 amino acids: CASSLLGNTIYF. The CDR3 DNA reads TGTGCCAGCTCCCTACTCGGAAACACCATATATTTT.

This chain joins TRBV10-3 and TRBJ2-7; TRBD1 might be the D (7 bases). CDR1 and CDR2 from the germline V gene are ENHRY and SYGVKD. The CDR3 runs to 14 residues. The germline V and J ends were trimmed by 10 bases and 2 bases, with 18 bases remaining between them. The CDR3 DNA follows: TGTGCCACTACCGACAGGGCGGGGACCTACGAGCAGTACTTC. This codes for CATTDRAGTYEQYF.

This clonotype was found once. The V gene is TRBV7-2, the J gene TRBJ2-7; 8 bases align to TRBD2. The V gene end was trimmed by 2 bases and the J gene end by 5 bases; junction bases not matched to a gene: 5. The germline CDR1 and CDR2 sequences are SGHTA and FQGNSA. CDR3 length: 14 amino acids. The DNA of the CDR3 is TGTGCCAGCAGCTTATTAGCGGGGATCGACGAGCAGTACTTC. Translation: CASSLLAGIDEQYF.

This clonotype was detected only once. V gene TRBV15 combines with J gene TRBJ2-3; 9 nucleotides align to TRBD2. Germline-derived CDR1 and CDR2 are LNHNV and YYDKDF (reference sequence). V lost 1 base to trimming and J lost 2 bases; unmatched junction nucleotides: 13. The CDR3 contains 19 residues. The CDR3 region has the DNA TGTGCCACCAGCAGAGGATGGCTAGCGGGGCGATTCTTCACAGATACGCAGTATTTT. Translated: CATSRGWLAGRFFTDTQYF.

DNA of the CDR3: TGTGCCAGCAGCCCCGGCAGGGAATCGGCCTACGAGCAGTACTTC. This translates into CASSPGRESAYEQYF. The chain couples TRBV7-3 to TRBJ2-7, with TRBD1 as a possible D gene (5 bases). Trimming removed 5 bases from V and 2 bases from J, with 16 bases in between. The CDR3 consists of 15 residues. Germline CDR1 is SGHTA and CDR2 is FQGTGA.

This clonotype was seen only a few times. V gene TRBV27 combines with J gene TRBJ1-2; D is perhaps TRBD1 (6 bases). Trimming left V 3 bases short and J 7 bases short, with 12 bases between. Germline CDR1 MNHEY, CDR2 SMNVEV (reference sequence). This CDR3 contains 13 residues. The CDR3 coding sequence is TGTGCCAGCAGTTTCGTACAGGGTTTTGGCTACACCTTC. Translating it yields CASSFVQGFGYTF.

The rearrangement joins TRBV9 to TRBJ2-5; D is uncertain. Germline values: CDR1 SGDLS, CDR2 YYNGEE. This CDR3 is 14 amino acids long. Trimming shortened V by 0 bases and J by 5 bases, and 11 bases separated the two germline ends. CDR3 sequence reads: CASSVASVTETQYF. The CDR3 nucleotides read TGTGCCAGCAGCGTAGCCTCTGTAACGGAGACCCAGTACTTC.

This clonotype was observed a handful of times. The chain couples TRBV5-8 to TRBJ2-7; 10 bases are shared with TRBD2. This CDR3 comprises 16 residues. Germline trimming cut 0 bases from V and 9 bases from J; bases unmatched to any gene: 12. Per the germline V gene, CDR1 is SGHTS and CDR2 is YDEGEE. The CDR3 loop is CASSLAAGLASHGQYF. The CDR3 DNA reads as TGTGCCAGCAGCTTGGCGGCGGGACTAGCGTCCCACGGGCAGTACTTC.

This clonotype was recorded at least ten times. The gene calls are TRBV6-1 and TRBJ1-2; the D gene is possibly TRBD1 (5 bases). CDR1 is MNHNS, CDR2 SASEGT, per germline. The V end lost 10 bases, the J end lost 4 bases, and 16 bases lay between the germline ends. The CDR3 is 13 amino acids. CDR3: CATRATSGYGYTF. CDR3 nucleotides: TGTGCCACCAGGGCGACCTCGGGCTATGGCTACACCTTC.

This rearrangement joins TRBV5-5 to TRBJ2-7, with 9 bases matching TRBD1. This CDR3 is 15 amino acids long. V gave up 3 bases and J gave up 2 bases; unmatched junction bases: 6. Germline CDR1 and CDR2: SGHKS and YYEKEE (reference sequence). The CDR3 nucleotides are TGTGCCAGCAGCTCGGACAGGGGACATACCTACGAGCAGTACTTC. This encodes CASSSDRGHTYEQYF.

V gene TRBV9 combines with J gene TRBJ1-2; D unclear. Germline CDR1 SGDLS, CDR2 YYNGEE. The CDR3 runs to 14 residues. Deletions cut 3 bases from V and 3 bases from J, with 12 bases between. The chain's CDR3 is CASSALTLDYGYTF. The DNA for the CDR3 is TGTGCCAGCAGCGCCCTGACGTTAGACTATGGCTACACCTTC.

Points on this clonotype: Germline is not matched at one junction end, which may reflect a read error. The chain is built from TRBV20-1 and TRBJ1-2; no firm D call. Germline loops: CDR1 DFQATT, CDR2 SNEGSKA (reference sequence). This CDR3 is 13 amino acids long. This CDR3 is CSARAGPHYAYTF. The CDR3 nucleotides are TGCAGTGCTAGAGCCGGGCCTCACTATGCCTACACCTTC.

This clonotype was observed at least ten times. The V gene is TRBV9, the J gene TRBJ1-2, with 8 nucleotides matching TRBD1. Germline CDR1 SGDLS, CDR2 YYNGEE. Trimming at V came to 3 bases and at J to 7 bases, leaving 8 bases not matched to a gene. The CDR3 sequence is 14 residues long. CDR3 sequence: CASSGPDRGSGYTF. In DNA form, the CDR3 reads TGTGCCAGCAGCGGTCCCGACAGGGGTAGTGGCTACACCTTC.

This chain links TRBV4-3 with TRBJ1-1, with TRBD1 matching over 9 bases. Germline V gene lookup returns CDR1 LGHNA and CDR2 YSLEER. Trimming at V came to 4 bases and at J to 0 bases, leaving 6 bases not matched to a gene. The CDR3 totals 16 residues. Here the CDR3 DNA reads TGCGCCAGCAGCCGGGGACAGGGAACCATGAACACTGAAGCTTTCTTT. Protein product: CASSRGQGTMNTEAFF.

This chain uses TRBV12-3 or TRBV12-4 with TRBJ2-1; D uncertain. V lost 3 bases and J lost 0, with 9 bases in between. This CDR3 is built from 15 residues. CDR3 region: CASSFWGSSYNEQFF. The CDR3 bases are TGTGCCAGCAGTTTCTGGGGAAGCTCCTACAATGAGCAGTTCTTC.

For the CDR3, the DNA is TGCAGCGTCAGACCGACTAGCGGGATTAATGAGCAGTTCTTC. Its protein product is CSVRPTSGINEQFF. The chain joins TRBV29-1 to TRBJ2-1; 11 bases match TRBD2. This CDR3 is 14 amino acids long. CDR1 and CDR2 (germline): SQVTM, ANQGSEA. Trimming cost V 6 bases and J 7 bases; bases outside gene matches: 8.

J is TRBJ1-5 and V is TRBV3-1, with 9 positions matching TRBD1. The germline V gene encodes CDR1 LGHDT and CDR2 YNNKEL (reference sequence). CDR3 length equals 15 residues. Trimming removed 1 base from V and 5 bases from J; junction bases left unmatched: 3. The CDR3 protein is CASSQGTGAYQPQHF. The DNA for the CDR3 is TGTGCCAGCAGCCAAGGGACAGGGGCGTATCAGCCCCAGCATTTT. Drawing the rest from reference TRBV3-1 and TRBJ1-5, the complete variable domain is DTAVSQTPKYLVTQMGNDKSIKCEQNLGHDTMYWYKQDSKKFLKIMFSYNNKELIINETVPNRFSPKSPDKAHLNLHINSLELGDSAVYFCASSQGTGAYQPQHFGDGTRLSIL.

This clonotype was seen repeatedly, ten times or more. The J gene is TRBJ2-3, the V gene TRBV6-1; tentatively, D is TRBD1 (5 bases). The V gene lost 4 bases and the J gene lost 4 bases, with 9 bases spanning the gap. The germline gives CDR1 MNHNS, CDR2 SASEGT. The CDR3 runs to 13 residues. For the CDR3, the DNA is TGTGCCAGCAGTGTTGTAGGGGCAGATACGCAGTATTTT. Protein sequence: CASSVVGADTQYF.

The rearrangement joins TRBV15 to TRBJ2-1; D is ambiguous. V was shortened by 0 bases and J by 9 bases, with 18 bases between the two germline ends. Germline V lookup: CDR1 LNHNV, CDR2 YYDKDF (reference sequence). The CDR3 consists of 16 residues. CDR3 in amino acids: CATSRDQETVNSEQFF. CDR3 coding DNA: TGTGCCACCAGCAGAGATCAGGAGACGGTGAACAGTGAGCAGTTCTTC.

This clonotype showed up many times. V gene TRBV7-2 combines with J gene TRBJ2-3, with D possibly TRBD2 on 6 matching bases. The CDR3 runs 16 residues. V lost 5 bases, J lost 6 bases, and 21 bases lay in between. CDR1 is SGHTA and CDR2 is FQGNSA in the germline V gene. DNA of the CDR3: TGTGCCAGCAGCCCAGAAGCGGCTAGCGTTCGCGATACGCAGTATTTT. It specifies CASSPEAASVRDTQYF.

The chain uses TRBV5-1 and TRBJ2-5; possible D gene TRBD1, 6 bases. The ends were cut back, 0 bases at V and 3 bases at J, with 9 bases in the middle. CDR3 length equals 14 residues. The germline V gene has CDR1 SGHRS and CDR2 YFSETQ. The CDR3 DNA is TGCGCCAGCAGCTTGGAATACAGGGAAGAGACCCAGTACTTC. It yields the protein CASSLEYREETQYF.

This clonotype has a count of ten or more. This chain's CDR3 is CASSLDSTNYGYTF. DNA of the CDR3: TGTGCCAGCAGCTTAGACAGCACTAACTATGGCTACACCTTC. The chain carries TRBV7-2 and TRBJ1-2, with D unclear. This CDR3 has 14 residues. Germline V lookup: CDR1 SGHTA, CDR2 FQGNSA. V shed 1 base and J shed 0 bases, with 6 bases lying between them.

J is TRBJ1-2 and V is TRBV3-1, with 11 bases aligning to TRBD1. Losses at the gene ends were 3 bases for V and 7 bases for J; bases not matched to a gene: 1. The germline V gene encodes CDR1 LGHDT and CDR2 YNNKEL (reference sequence). This CDR3 contains 13 residues. The CDR3 coding sequence is TGTGCCAGCAGCCAGGGACAGGGGGTTGGCTACACCTTC. Translating it yields CASSQGQGVGYTF.

In its sample, this clonotype was seen a few times. The chain recombines TRBV6-4 with TRBJ2-1, with 9 bases identical to TRBD1. CDR1 MRHNA and CDR2 SNTAGT come from the germline V gene. The CDR3 runs to 14 residues. J gave up 7 bases and V 6 bases, and 7 bases lay outside the gene matches. As DNA, the CDR3 is TGTGCCAGCAGCAAACAGGGGGCTGGGAATGAGCAGTTCTTC. Its protein product is CASSKQGAGNEQFF.

For this clonotype: A clone one base away is much larger, so this may be a read error. The chain combines TRBV5-6 with TRBJ2-3, with D possibly matching TRBD2 (6 bases). Germline V CDR1 and CDR2: SGHDT, YYEEEE. The CDR3 covers 14 residues. CDR3 coding DNA: TGTGCCGGCAGCTTGCGCGGGGCGGCAGATACGCAGTATTTT. This translates into CAGSLRGAADTQYF. Using reference TRBV5-6 and TRBJ2-3 for the parts outside the CDR3, the full variable domain is DAGVTQSPTHLIKTRGQQVTLRCSPKSGHDTVSWYQQALGQGPQFIFQYYEEEERQRGNFPDRFSGHQFPNYSSELNVNALLLGDSALYLCAGSLRGAADTQYFGPGTRLTVL.

A word on this clonotype: An end of the junction does not agree with germline; a read error may underlie this. CDR3 DNA sequence: TGTGCCAGCAGTCAAGTGTCGAGCTTCTCCTTC. As protein: CASSQVSSFSF. The gene calls are TRBV3-1 and TRBJ2-1; no reliable D call. Germline CDR1 and CDR2: LGHDT and YNNKEL (reference sequence). The CDR3 is made up of 11 amino acids.

This clonotype was seen only a few times. This chain connects TRBV10-3 to TRBJ1-2; a weak D match, TRBD1 (6 bases). The CDR3 runs 15 residues. Trimming stripped 10 bases from V and 4 bases from J, with 22 bases between. CDR1 ENHRY and CDR2 SYGVKD come from the germline V gene. The CDR3 DNA reads TGTGCCACCCACAGGGAGCCGGGGGTGTCCTATGGCTACACCTTC. As protein: CATHREPGVSYGYTF.